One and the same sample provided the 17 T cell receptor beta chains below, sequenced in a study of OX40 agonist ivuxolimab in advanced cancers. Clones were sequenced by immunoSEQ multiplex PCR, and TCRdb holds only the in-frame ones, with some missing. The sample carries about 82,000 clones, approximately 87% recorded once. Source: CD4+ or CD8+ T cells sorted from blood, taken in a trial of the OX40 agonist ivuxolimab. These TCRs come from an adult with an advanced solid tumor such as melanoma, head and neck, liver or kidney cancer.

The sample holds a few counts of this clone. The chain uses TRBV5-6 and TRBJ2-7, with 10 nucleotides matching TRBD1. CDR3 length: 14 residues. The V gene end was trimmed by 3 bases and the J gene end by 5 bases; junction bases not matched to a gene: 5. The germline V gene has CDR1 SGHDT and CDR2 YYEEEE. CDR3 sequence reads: CASSSTGGTDEQYF. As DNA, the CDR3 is TGTGCCAGCAGCTCGACAGGGGGCACGGACGAGCAGTACTTC.

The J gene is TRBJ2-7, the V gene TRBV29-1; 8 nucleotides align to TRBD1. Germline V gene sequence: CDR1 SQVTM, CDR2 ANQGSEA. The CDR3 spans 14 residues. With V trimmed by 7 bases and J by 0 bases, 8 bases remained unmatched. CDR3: CSANRGETSYEQYF. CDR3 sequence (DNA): TGCAGCGCCAACAGGGGGGAAACCTCCTACGAGCAGTACTTC.

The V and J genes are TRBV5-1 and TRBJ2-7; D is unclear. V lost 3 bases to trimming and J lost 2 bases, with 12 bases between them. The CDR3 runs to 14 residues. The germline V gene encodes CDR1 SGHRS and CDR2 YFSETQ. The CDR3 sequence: CASSYGVPTYEQYF. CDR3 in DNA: TGCGCCAGCAGCTATGGGGTACCCACCTACGAGCAGTACTTC. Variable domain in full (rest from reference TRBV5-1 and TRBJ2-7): KAGVTQTPRYLIKTRGQQVTLSCSPISGHRSVSWYQQTPGQGLQFLFEYFSETQRNKGNFPGRFSGRQFSNSRSEMNVSTLELGDSALYLCASSYGVPTYEQYFGPGTRLTVT.

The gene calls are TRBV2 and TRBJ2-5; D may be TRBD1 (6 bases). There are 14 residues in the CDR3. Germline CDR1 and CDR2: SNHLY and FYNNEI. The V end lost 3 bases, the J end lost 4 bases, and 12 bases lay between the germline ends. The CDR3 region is CASSEVTGRETQYF. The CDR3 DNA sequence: TGTGCCAGCAGTGAGGTAACAGGGCGAGAGACCCAGTACTTC.

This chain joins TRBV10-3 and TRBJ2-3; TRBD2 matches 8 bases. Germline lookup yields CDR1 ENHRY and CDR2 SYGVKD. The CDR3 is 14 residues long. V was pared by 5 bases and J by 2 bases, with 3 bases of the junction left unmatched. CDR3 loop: CAISSGLDTDTQYF. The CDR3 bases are TGTGCCATCAGTTCGGGACTAGACACAGATACGCAGTATTTT.

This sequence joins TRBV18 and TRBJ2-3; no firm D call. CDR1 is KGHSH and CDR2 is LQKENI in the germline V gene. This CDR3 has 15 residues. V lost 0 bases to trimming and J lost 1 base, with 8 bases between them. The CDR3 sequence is CASSPPGRGTDTQYF. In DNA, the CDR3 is TGTGCCAGCTCACCACCGGGAAGGGGCACAGATACGCAGTATTTT.

The CDR3 nucleotides are TGTGCCACCTTACAGCCGGGGGGATCACCCCTCCACTTT. It yields the protein CATLQPGGSPLHF. The chain carries TRBV7-9 and TRBJ1-6; TRBD1 might be the D (5 bases). Germline-derived CDR1 and CDR2 are SEHNR and FQNEAQ (reference sequence). Trimming removed 10 bases at V and 10 bases at J, with 17 bases between. The CDR3 has 13 residues.

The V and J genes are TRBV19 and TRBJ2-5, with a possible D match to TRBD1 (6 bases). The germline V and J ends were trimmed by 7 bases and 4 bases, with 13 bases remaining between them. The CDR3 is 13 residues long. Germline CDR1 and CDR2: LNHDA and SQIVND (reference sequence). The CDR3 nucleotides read TGTGCCAGTACCCCGACAGGTCTAGAGACCCAGTACTTC. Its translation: CASTPTGLETQYF.

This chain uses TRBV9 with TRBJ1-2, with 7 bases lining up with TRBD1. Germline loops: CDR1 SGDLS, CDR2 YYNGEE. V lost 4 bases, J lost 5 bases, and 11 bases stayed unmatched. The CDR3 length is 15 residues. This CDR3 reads CASSLQGTDIYGYTF. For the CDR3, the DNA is TGTGCCAGCAGCCTTCAAGGGACAGATATATATGGCTACACCTTC.

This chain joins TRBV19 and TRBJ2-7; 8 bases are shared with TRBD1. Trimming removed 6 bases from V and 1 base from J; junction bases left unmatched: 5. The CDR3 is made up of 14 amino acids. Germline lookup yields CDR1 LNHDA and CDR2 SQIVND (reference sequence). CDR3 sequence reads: CASSEGQESYEQYF. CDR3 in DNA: TGTGCCAGTAGCGAGGGACAGGAGTCCTACGAGCAGTACTTC. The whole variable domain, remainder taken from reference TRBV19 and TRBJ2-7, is DGGITQSPKYLFRKEGQNVTLSCEQNLNHDAMYWYRQDPGQGLRLIYYSQIVNDFQKGDIAEGYSVSREKKESFPLTVTSAQKNPTAFYLCASSEGQESYEQYFGPGTRLTVT.

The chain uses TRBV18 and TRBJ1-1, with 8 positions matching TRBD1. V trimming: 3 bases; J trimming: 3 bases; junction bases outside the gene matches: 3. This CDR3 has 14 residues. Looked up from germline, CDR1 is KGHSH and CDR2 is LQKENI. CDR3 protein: CASSPQGAHTEAFF. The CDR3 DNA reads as TGTGCCAGCTCACCTCAGGGGGCGCACACTGAAGCTTTCTTT.

The CDR3 DNA sequence: TGTGCCAGCAGTGACCAAACAGGTGGGACGATGGGCTATGGCTACACCTTC. It yields the protein CASSDQTGGTMGYGYTF. This chain joins TRBV6-1 and TRBJ1-2, with a weak D call TRBD1 (5 bases). Germline assignment: CDR1 MNHNS and CDR2 SASEGT. CDR3 size: 17 residues. Trimming shortened V by 3 bases and J by 4 bases, and 21 bases separated the two germline ends.

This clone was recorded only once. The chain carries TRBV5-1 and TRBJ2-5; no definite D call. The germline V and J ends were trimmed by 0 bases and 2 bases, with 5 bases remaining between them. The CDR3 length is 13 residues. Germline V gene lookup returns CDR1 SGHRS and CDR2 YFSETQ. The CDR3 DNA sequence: TGCGCCAGCAGCTTGGTCAGGCAAGAGACCCAGTACTTC. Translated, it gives CASSLVRQETQYF.

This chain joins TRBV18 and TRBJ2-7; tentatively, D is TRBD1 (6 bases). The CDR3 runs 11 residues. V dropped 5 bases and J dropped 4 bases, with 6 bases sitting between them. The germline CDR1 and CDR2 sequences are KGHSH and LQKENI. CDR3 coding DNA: TGTGCCAGCTCAACAGGGTACGAGCAGTACTTC. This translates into CASSTGYEQYF. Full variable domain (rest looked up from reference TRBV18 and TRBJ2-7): NAGVMQNPRHLVRRRGQEARLRCSPMKGHSHVYWYRQLPEEGLKFMVYLQKENIIDESGMPKERFSAEFPKEGPSILRIQQVVRGDSAAYFCASSTGYEQYFGPGTRLTVT.

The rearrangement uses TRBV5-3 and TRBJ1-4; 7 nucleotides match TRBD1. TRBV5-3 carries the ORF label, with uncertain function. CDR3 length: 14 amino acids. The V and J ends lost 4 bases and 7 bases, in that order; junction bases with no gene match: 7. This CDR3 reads CARSPENRGEKLFF. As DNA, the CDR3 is TGTGCCAGAAGCCCCGAGAACAGGGGTGAAAAACTGTTTTTT.

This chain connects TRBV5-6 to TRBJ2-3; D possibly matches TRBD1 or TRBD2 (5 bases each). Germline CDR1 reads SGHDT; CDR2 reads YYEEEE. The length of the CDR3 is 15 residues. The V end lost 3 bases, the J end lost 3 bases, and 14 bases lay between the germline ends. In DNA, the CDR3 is TGTGCCAGCAGCTCCCAGGGCGGGCGGACAGATACGCAGTATTTT. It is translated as CASSSQGGRTDTQYF.

DNA for the CDR3: TGTGCCAGTAGTACGCCAGGCCTCTTATACGAGCAGTACTTC. Its protein is CASSTPGLLYEQYF. The chain uses TRBV19 and TRBJ2-7; D ambiguous. The CDR3 consists of 14 residues. The V and J ends lost 4 bases and 4 bases respectively, with 14 bases between them. Germline V lookup: CDR1 LNHDA, CDR2 SQIVND (reference sequence).